This record covers a single T cell receptor (beta chain). These data belong to a study of blood T cell repertoires in COVID-19. Across the whole study: Sites across the United States, Italy and Spain contributed samples from acute and convalescent COVID-19. T cells, B-cell-depleted T cells, or PBMCs supplied cDNA or gDNA.

The CDR3 loop spans 14 amino acids. The V gene's germline CDR1 is MNHNS and CDR2 SASEGT. V lost 3 bases, J lost 4 bases, and 10 bases lay in between. Cohort placement rested on clinical history that participants reported themselves. Either two negative PCRs, clearance, or symptom resolution qualified Cohort 3 donors as recovered. TCRdb keeps only in-frame clones here, not all; method: immunoSEQ multiplex PCR. The sample has about 140,000 clones; over 65% are singletons. This TCR derives from a woman aged 45-59 years who had recovered from COVID-19. The chain uses TRBV6-1 and TRBJ2-1, with D possibly being TRBD1 (5 bases). The sample consisted of PBMCs or T cells enriched from blood (not recorded which). CDR3 sequence reads: CASSEETGYNEQFF. CDR3 DNA: TGTGCCAGCAGTGAGGAAACAGGTTACAATGAGCAGTTCTTC.